These 19 T cell receptor beta chains were sequenced from one sample in a study of T cell responses to AZD1222 COVID-19 vaccine. Here immunoSEQ multiplex PCR was the method, and the copy in TCRdb shows in-frame clones only, minus some. The data show tens of thousands of clones, about 88% seen once. The sample consisted of peripheral blood, taken 28 days after the second AZD1222 dose. Receptors were obtained from an adult who received the AZD1222 COVID-19 vaccine.

CDR3 loop: CASSQELVWNTEAFF. For the CDR3, the DNA is TGTGCCAGCAGCCAAGAGCTGGTATGGAACACTGAAGCTTTCTTT. The chain employs TRBV14 and TRBJ1-1; D gene ambiguous. The CDR3 length is 15 residues. Germline CDR1 reads SGHDN; CDR2 reads FVKESK. Trimming shortened V by 0 bases and J by 1 base, and 9 bases separated the two germline ends.

This chain connects TRBV30 to TRBJ2-7; tentatively, D is TRBD1 or TRBD2 (5 bases each). Between the trimmed V and J ends, which lost 1 base and 4 bases, there was a span of 11 bases. The length of the CDR3 is 13 residues. The germline V gene encodes CDR1 GTSNPN and CDR2 SVGIG (reference sequence). DNA for the CDR3: TGTGCCTGGAGTGCGGGGCTCGATTACGAGCAGTACTTC. It specifies CAWSAGLDYEQYF.

V and J are TRBV4-1 and TRBJ1-1; 9 bases line up with TRBD1. This CDR3 spans 14 amino acids. Germline lookup yields CDR1 MGHRA and CDR2 YSYEKL. Unmatched junction bases numbered 4, after V lost 5 bases and J lost 3 bases. The CDR3 region has the DNA TGCGCCAGCAGCGCCGGGACAGGGTACACTGAAGCTTTCTTT. Protein sequence: CASSAGTGYTEAFF.

This clone was counted once. The chain combines TRBV3-1 (or the pseudogene TRBV3-2) with TRBJ1-2, with D possibly being TRBD1 (6 bases). This CDR3 has 14 residues. Germline CDR1 and CDR2: LGHDT and YNNKEL (reference sequence). V gave up 1 base and J gave up 4 bases, with 10 bases separating them. The CDR3 sequence is CASSQVGAIYGYTF. The CDR3 region has the DNA TGTGCCAGCAGCCAAGTGGGGGCCATCTATGGCTACACCTTC.

This clone was observed once. This rearrangement joins TRBV11-2 to TRBJ2-7; 9 nucleotides line up with TRBD1. The CDR3 covers 15 residues. The germline CDR1 and CDR2 sequences are SGHAT and FQNNGV. With V trimmed by 7 bases and J by 1 base, 8 bases remained unmatched. As DNA, the CDR3 is TGTGCCAGCATCCCTGGGACAGGGAGATCCTACGAGCAGTACTTC. Protein: CASIPGTGRSYEQYF.

The J gene is TRBJ1-1, the V gene TRBV6-5; 10 bases match TRBD1. V shed 6 bases, J shed 5 bases, and the junction held 6 bases outside the gene matches. This CDR3 spans 14 amino acids. Germline V gene lookup returns CDR1 MNHEY and CDR2 SVGAGI. The CDR3 DNA sequence: TGTGCCAGCAGCCACGGACAGGGGGGGACTGAAGCTTTCTTT. Its protein is CASSHGQGGTEAFF.

The rearrangement joins TRBV7-2 to TRBJ2-7, with 7 bases fitting TRBD2. The CDR3 runs to 15 residues. Germline CDR1 SGHTA, CDR2 FQGNSA. V was clipped by 1 base and J by 0 bases; unmatched bases: 3. DNA of the CDR3: TGTGCCAGCAGCTTAGACGGGGGGAGCTCCTACGAGCAGTACTTC. It codes for CASSLDGGSSYEQYF.

DNA for the CDR3: TGTGCCAGCAGTCTCGCCACAGGGGGCGCCAATGAGCAGTTCTTC. Translation gives CASSLATGGANEQFF. The chain has TRBV7-9 and TRBJ2-1; 9 bases fit TRBD1. This CDR3 is built from 15 residues. Germline CDR1 is SEHNR and CDR2 is FQNEAQ (reference sequence). The J segment lost 6 bases and the V segment lost 6 bases, leaving 9 bases of the junction unmatched.

The rearrangement uses TRBV19 and TRBJ1-2, with D maybe TRBD1 (6 bases). The V gene lost 4 bases and the J gene lost 8 bases, with 23 bases spanning the gap. The CDR3 has 16 amino acids. Germline V gives CDR1 LNHDA, CDR2 SQIVND (reference sequence). The CDR3 is CASSTRPGGRVSGYTF. The DNA of the CDR3 is TGTGCCAGTAGTACCCGACCCGGGGGGCGGGTAAGCGGCTACACCTTC.

The rearrangement joins TRBV29-1 to TRBJ1-2, with TRBD1 matching over 8 bases. Germline V CDR1 and CDR2: SQVTM, ANQGSEA. V shed 0 bases and J 9 bases; nucleotides not matched to a gene: 12. The CDR3 spans 15 residues. CDR3 amino acids: CSVEDFGRGLRSYTF. In DNA, the CDR3 is TGCAGCGTTGAAGATTTTGGCAGGGGGCTTCGTAGCTACACCTTC.

This CDR3 is CASSLFVGIGNQPQHF. For the CDR3, the DNA is TGTGCCAGCAGCTTGTTTGTGGGAATCGGCAATCAGCCCCAGCATTTT. The V and J genes are TRBV5-6 and TRBJ1-5; D is uncertain. The CDR3 is 16 amino acids. Per the germline V gene, CDR1 is SGHDT and CDR2 is YYEEEE. V was shortened by 1 base and J by 2 bases, with 13 bases between the two germline ends. The variable domain in full, completed from reference TRBV5-6 and TRBJ1-5, reads DAGVTQSPTHLIKTRGQQVTLRCSPKSGHDTVSWYQQALGQGPQFIFQYYEEEERQRGNFPDRFSGHQFPNYSSELNVNALLLGDSALYLCASSLFVGIGNQPQHFGDGTRLSIL.

This clone was counted only a few times. This rearrangement joins TRBV4-2 to TRBJ2-7, with D unclear. The germline V gene has CDR1 LGHNA and CDR2 YNFKEQ. This CDR3 is 14 amino acids long. V lost 0 bases to trimming and J lost 4 bases, with 10 bases between them. The CDR3 loop is CASSQDFGVYEQYF. The CDR3 DNA reads as TGTGCCAGCAGCCAAGATTTCGGAGTTTACGAGCAGTACTTC.

The rearrangement uses TRBV14 and TRBJ1-5; D perhaps matches TRBD1 (5 bases). V was cut by 3 bases and J by 11 bases, with 20 bases left in between. The CDR3 is 15 amino acids. The germline gives CDR1 SGHDN, CDR2 FVKESK. Here the CDR3 DNA reads TGTGCCAGCAGCCAGGCCGGGACCCCCGTTTGGGCCCAGCATTTT. Protein product: CASSQAGTPVWAQHF. The full variable domain, its missing parts supplied by reference TRBV14 and TRBJ1-5, is EAGVTQFPSHSVIEKGQTVTLRCDPISGHDNLYWYRRVMGKEIKFLLHFVKESKQDESGMPNNRFLAERTGGTYSTLKVQPAELEDSGVYFCASSQAGTPVWAQHFGDGTRLSIL.

The chain has TRBV5-4 and TRBJ2-7; D not resolved. This CDR3 spans 13 amino acids. V lost 0 bases to trimming and J lost 4 bases, with 8 bases between them. Per the germline V gene, CDR1 is SGHNT and CDR2 is YYREEE (reference sequence). In DNA, the CDR3 is TGTGCCAGCAGCTTGGTATTATCATACGAGCAGTACTTC. It yields the protein CASSLVLSYEQYF.

This rearrangement joins TRBV14 to TRBJ2-1; D unresolved. The germline V gene has CDR1 SGHDN and CDR2 FVKESK. The CDR3 runs to 14 residues. Trimming removed 4 bases from V and 9 bases from J, with 16 bases in between. The CDR3 DNA reads TGTGCCAGCAGCCTTCTATCAGCGTGGGCTGAGCAGTTCTTC. Protein product: CASSLLSAWAEQFF.

The rearrangement links TRBV7-9 to TRBJ1-1; D is undetermined. V gave up 5 bases and J gave up 7 bases, with 20 bases separating them. CDR3 length: 15 residues. Germline V gene data show CDR1 as SEHNR and CDR2 as FQNEAQ (reference sequence). CDR3 nucleotide sequence: TGTGCCAGCAGCGTAGGGAACGGGCCTATGGGTGAAGCTTTCTTT. Its protein is CASSVGNGPMGEAFF.

The chain joins TRBV7-3 to TRBJ2-2, with D perhaps TRBD1 or TRBD2 (5 bases each). The CDR3 length is 14 residues. Germline V gene lookup returns CDR1 SGHTA and CDR2 FQGTGA. V was clipped by 5 bases and J by 7 bases, with 14 bases between them. The CDR3 DNA sequence: TGTGCCAGCAGCGTAATTGGGGGAAGCGGGGAGCTGTTTTTT. Residues: CASSVIGGSGELFF.

The rearrangement joins TRBV21-1 to TRBJ2-4; TRBD2 reflects the table's D call only, with no check against the DNA. TRBV21-1 is termed a pseudogene. CDR3 length: 20 residues. The CDR3 DNA reads as TGTGCCAGCAGCAAAGAAGGGACTAGCGGGACCCACGAGGCCAAAAACATTCAGTACTTC. It yields the protein CASSKEGTSGTHEAKNIQYF.

The chain carries TRBV4-2 and TRBJ2-1; TRBD2 matches at 9 bases. The V gene's germline CDR1 is LGHNA and CDR2 YNFKEQ. This CDR3 spans 18 amino acids. Germline trimming cut 0 bases from V and 8 bases from J; bases unmatched to any gene: 14. CDR3 in DNA: TGTGCCAGCAGCCAAGAGCCTTTCTTAGCGGGAGAGTCCCATGAGCAGTTCTTC. Translation gives CASSQEPFLAGESHEQFF.